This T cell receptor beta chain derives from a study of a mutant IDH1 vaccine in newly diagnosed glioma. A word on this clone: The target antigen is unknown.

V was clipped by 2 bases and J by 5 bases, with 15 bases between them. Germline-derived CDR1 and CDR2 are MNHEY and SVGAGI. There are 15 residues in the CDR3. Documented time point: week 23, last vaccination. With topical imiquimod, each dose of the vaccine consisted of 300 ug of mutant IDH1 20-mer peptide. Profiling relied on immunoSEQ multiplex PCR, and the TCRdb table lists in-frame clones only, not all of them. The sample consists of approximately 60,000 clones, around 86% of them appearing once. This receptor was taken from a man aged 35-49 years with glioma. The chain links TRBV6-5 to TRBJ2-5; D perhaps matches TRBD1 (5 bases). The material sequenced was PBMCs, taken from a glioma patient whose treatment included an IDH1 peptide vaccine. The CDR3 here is CASSYIRVGVETQYF. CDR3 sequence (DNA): TGTGCCAGCAGTTACATCAGGGTTGGTGTCGAGACCCAGTACTTC.